This is a list of T cell receptor beta chains from one sample in a study of CD8+ T cells in alopecia areata. The data were produced by immunoSEQ multiplex PCR, yet TCRdb's version contains in-frame clones alone and is incomplete. The sample contains approximately 180,000 clones, 59% of which appear only once. The sequenced sample was CD4+ T cells sorted from blood, obtained at week 0. The receptors here all came from a human donor with alopecia areata. Both conserved end residues are part of each CDR3. The D gene is left open where the match is weak. Some rows mark clone size as missing; the rest say once, few, many or name a class of expanded clone.

v_gene	j_gene	d_gene	abundance	CDR3aa	CDR3nt
TRBV29-1	TRBJ2-5	NA	NA	CSVEDPGGETQYF	TGCAGCGTTGAAGATCCTGGGGGAGAGACCCAGTACTTC
TRBV29-1	TRBJ2-7	TRBD1	NA	CSVEPGQGAREQYF	TGCAGCGTTGAACCGGGACAGGGGGCCCGGGAGCAGTACTTC
TRBV19	TRBJ1-5	NA	NA	CATKGGSMEDQPQHF	TGTGCCACGAAGGGTGGGTCCATGGAGGATCAGCCCCAGCATTTT
TRBV11-3	TRBJ2-6	NA	NA	CASSPRGGGANVLTF	TGTGCCAGCAGCCCTAGGGGAGGTGGGGCCAACGTCCTGACTTTC
TRBV7-9	TRBJ2-7	NA	many	CASSLALGGYEQYF	TGTGCCAGCAGCTTAGCGCTTGGGGGATACGAGCAGTACTTC
TRBV6-1	TRBJ2-7	NA	few	CASSEAWSRSSYEQYF	TGTGCCAGCAGTGAAGCATGGAGCCGAAGCTCCTACGAGCAGTACTTC
TRBV29-1	TRBJ2-3	NA	NA	CSVVGRATDTQYF	TGCAGCGTTGTGGGACGGGCAACAGATACGCAGTATTTT
TRBV10-3	TRBJ2-6	NA	few	CAISEGNSGANVLTF	TGTGCCATCAGTGAGGGTAACTCTGGGGCCAACGTCCTGACTTTC
TRBV6-6	TRBJ2-1	TRBD2	NA	CASSSGTRSEQFF	TGTGCCAGCAGTTCCGGGACTAGGAGTGAGCAGTTCTTC
TRBV6-5	TRBJ2-5	TRBD2	NA	CASSSAGGRGETQYF	TGTGCCAGCAGTTCAGCGGGGGGGAGGGGAGAGACCCAGTACTTC
TRBV5-6	TRBJ2-2	NA	NA	CASSIAQVGWTGELFF	TGTGCCAGCAGCATTGCACAGGTCGGATGGACCGGGGAGCTGTTTTTT
TRBV9	TRBJ2-7	NA	NA	CASSASRGPQGEQYF	TGTGCCAGCAGCGCTTCGAGGGGTCCCCAAGGGGAGCAGTACTTC
TRBV11-2	TRBJ2-7	NA	NA	CASSRLAGAIAYEQYF	TGTGCCAGCAGCCGCTTAGCAGGGGCCATCGCCTACGAGCAGTACTTC
TRBV29-1	TRBJ1-5	TRBD1	NA	CSVRQGERDQPQHF	TGCAGCGTCCGACAGGGAGAAAGGGATCAGCCCCAGCATTTT
TRBV6-6	TRBJ1-2	NA	NA	CASSYGRGYGYTF	TGTGCCAGCAGTTACGGCAGGGGCTATGGCTACACCTTC
TRBV5-1	TRBJ2-1	TRBD2	NA	CASSFGGGAANEQFF	TGCGCCAGCAGCTTCGGCGGGGGGGCGGCCAATGAGCAGTTCTTC
TRBV7-9	TRBJ1-5	NA	once	CASSPAGAGNQPQHF	TGTGCCAGCAGCCCGGCCGGGGCGGGCAATCAGCCCCAGCATTTT
TRBV5-1	TRBJ1-1	NA	NA	CASSLEGNTEAFF	TGCGCCAGCAGCTTGGAGGGGAACACTGAAGCTTTCTTT
TRBV2	TRBJ2-7	NA	NA	CASSQGRGLYEQYF	TGTGCCAGCAGCCAAGGCAGGGGATTATACGAGCAGTACTTC
TRBV29-1	TRBJ1-1	NA	NA	CSVEGVVGSTEAFF	TGCAGCGTTGAGGGCGTGGTTGGGAGCACTGAAGCTTTCTTT
TRBV18	TRBJ2-1	NA	NA	CASSTYRDPGRYNEQFF	TGTGCCAGCTCAACCTACCGGGACCCAGGGCGGTACAATGAGCAGTTCTTC
TRBV6-1	TRBJ2-5	NA	NA	CASSETGGETQYF	TGTGCCAGCAGCGAGACCGGGGGAGAGACCCAGTACTTC
TRBV5-1	TRBJ1-1	NA	few	CASSLDRAPLNTEAFF	TGCGCCAGCAGCTTGGACAGGGCCCCTCTGAACACTGAAGCTTTCTTT
TRBV29-1	TRBJ1-1	NA	NA	CSVQGWVTEAFF	TGCAGCGTCCAAGGTTGGGTCACTGAAGCTTTCTTT
TRBV10-3	TRBJ2-7	NA	NA	CAISDRVAYEQYF	TGTGCCATCAGTGATAGAGTAGCCTACGAGCAGTACTTC
TRBV6-6	TRBJ2-3	NA	NA	CASSSGDTQYF	TGTGCCAGCAGTTCCGGGGATACGCAGTATTTT
TRBV30	TRBJ2-1	NA	few	CAWRPGPVGEQFF	TGTGCCTGGAGACCCGGACCCGTGGGTGAGCAGTTCTTC
TRBV7-9	TRBJ1-4	NA	few	CASSFGSSSEKLFF	TGTGCCAGCAGCTTTGGGTCATCTAGTGAAAAACTGTTTTTT
TRBV5-6	TRBJ1-6	NA	NA	CASSLDVSSPLHF	TGTGCCAGCAGCTTGGACGTTTCATCACCCCTCCACTTT
TRBV6-5	TRBJ1-1	TRBD1	NA	CASRPHRDRKAFF	TGTGCCAGCAGGCCCCACCGGGACAGAAAAGCTTTCTTT
TRBV30	TRBJ2-3	TRBD1	once	CAWSVGQSSTDTQYF	TGTGCCTGGAGCGTGGGACAGTCTAGCACAGATACGCAGTATTTT
TRBV27	TRBJ2-7	NA	NA	CASSSPSRDPEAHF	TGTGCCAGCAGTTCCCCTTCCCGGGACCCCGAAGCCCACTTC
TRBV18	TRBJ1-1	NA	NA	CASSPRYYTEAFF	TGTGCCAGCTCACCACGATACTACACTGAAGCTTTCTTT
TRBV19	TRBJ2-2	TRBD1	NA	CASRTQGAATGELFF	TGTGCCAGTAGGACACAGGGGGCGGCCACCGGGGAGCTGTTTTTT
TRBV30	TRBJ2-7	NA	NA	CAWSAVPYEQYF	TGTGCCTGGAGTGCGGTACCCTACGAGCAGTACTTC
TRBV30	TRBJ2-2	NA	NA	CAWSALDSTGELFF	TGTGCCTGGAGTGCCCTGGACAGCACCGGGGAGCTGTTTTTT
TRBV30	TRBJ1-2	NA	NA	CAWDEGEGRDYGYTF	TGTGCCTGGGACGAGGGGGAGGGGAGGGACTATGGCTACACCTTC
TRBV30	TRBJ1-2	NA	few	CAWSEGGNYGYTF	TGTGCCTGGAGTGAAGGGGGGAACTATGGCTACACCTTC
TRBV14	TRBJ1-1	NA	NA	CASSRASTGIEAFF	TGTGCCAGCAGCCGCGCGAGCACAGGGATTGAAGCTTTCTTT
TRBV6-5	TRBJ1-2	NA	NA	CASVHSISGGYTF	TGTGCCTCGGTACATAGCATCAGTGGTGGCTACACCTTC
TRBV7-9	TRBJ1-4	NA	NA	CASSLGLLRNEKLFF	TGTGCCAGCAGCTTAGGCTTACTCCGAAATGAAAAACTGTTTTTT
TRBV29-1	TRBJ1-1	TRBD1	NA	CSVARTGGVNTEAFF	TGCAGCGTTGCAAGGACAGGGGGCGTGAACACTGAAGCTTTCTTT
TRBV2	TRBJ2-3	NA	NA	CASSVSGVTDTQYF	TGTGCCAGCAGTGTTAGCGGCGTCACAGATACGCAGTATTTT
TRBV30	TRBJ2-1	NA	NA	CAWSFAGYGEQFF	TGTGCCTGGAGTTTTGCAGGGTATGGTGAGCAGTTCTTC
TRBV19	TRBJ1-5	TRBD1	few	CASRPADRGWVSNQPQHF	TGTGCCAGTAGACCCGCGGACAGGGGGTGGGTCAGCAATCAGCCCCAGCATTTT
TRBV6-6	TRBJ2-5	TRBD2	few	CASSRTSGQETQYF	TGTGCCAGCAGTCGGACTAGCGGACAAGAGACCCAGTACTTC
TRBV5-6	TRBJ1-2	TRBD1	NA	CASSDTGQGKYGYTF	TGTGCCAGCAGCGATACCGGACAGGGGAAATATGGCTACACCTTC
TRBV27	TRBJ2-5	NA	NA	CASSTMSSRVKTQYF	TGTGCCAGCAGTACTATGAGCTCCCGGGTGAAGACCCAGTACTTC
TRBV19	TRBJ2-5	NA	few	CASSLPVGETQYF	TGTGCCAGTAGTCTTCCGGTTGGGGAGACCCAGTACTTC
TRBV18	TRBJ2-3	NA	few	CATSSTDTQYF	TGTGCCACCTCAAGCACAGATACGCAGTATTTT
TRBV5-6	TRBJ1-2	NA	NA	CASSLLSGYTF	TGTGCCAGCAGCTTGCTGTCCGGCTACACCTTC
TRBV18	TRBJ1-2	NA	once	CASSPAAGVKNYGYTF	TGTGCCAGCTCACCTGCCGCAGGGGTTAAGAACTATGGCTACACCTTC
TRBV29-1	TRBJ1-2	TRBD1	few	CSVSRQGFGYTF	TGCAGCGTATCCCGACAGGGTTTCGGCTACACCTTC